One sample yielded the 11 T cell receptor beta chains listed below, sequenced in a study of shared clonotypes between healthy human individuals. TCRdb keeps only in-frame clones here, not all; method: immunoSEQ multiplex PCR. The table includes around 2.3 million clones, approximately 94% detected once. Sequencing was performed on naive CD4+ T cells sorted from blood. Stated subset: CD45RA+ positively selected. The receptors stem from a man aged 18 to 29 in good health.

This clone turned up a few times. This CDR3 is also generated by other DNA sequences in the sample. The rearrangement links TRBV30 to TRBJ1-1; TRBD1 matches at 7 bases. This CDR3 has 14 residues. The germline V gene has CDR1 GTSNPN and CDR2 SVGIG (reference sequence). V dropped 0 bases and J dropped 2; count of bases not matched to a gene: 3. Here the CDR3 reads CAWSVLGGNTEAFF. DNA for the CDR3: TGTGCCTGGAGTGTACTAGGGGGCAACACTGAAGCTTTCTTT.

This chain joins TRBV5-1 and TRBJ2-1; no definite D call. The V end lost 0 bases, the J end lost 0 bases, and 10 bases lay between the germline ends. Germline V gene sequence: CDR1 SGHRS, CDR2 YFSETQ. The CDR3 has 16 residues. CDR3 in amino acids: CASSLGERPSYNEQFF. The DNA for the CDR3 is TGCGCCAGCAGCTTGGGCGAGCGCCCCTCCTACAATGAGCAGTTCTTC.

Points on this clone: The sample has other DNA sequences that encode this CDR3 too. The V gene is TRBV18, the J gene TRBJ1-2; D remains ambiguous. The CDR3 spans 13 residues. V gave up 3 bases and J gave up 5 bases, with 10 bases separating them. Germline V gives CDR1 KGHSH, CDR2 LQKENI. The CDR3 protein is CASSPSGDYGYTF. In nucleotides, the CDR3 is TGTGCCAGCTCACCCTCGGGCGATTATGGCTACACCTTC.

The chain is built from TRBV5-1 and TRBJ1-5; D gene unclear. The CDR3 has 15 residues. V was shortened by 4 bases and J by 4 bases, with 15 bases between the two germline ends. Germline-derived CDR1 and CDR2 are SGHRS and YFSETQ. CDR3 DNA sequence: TGCGCCAGCAGCCCGACCAATCCCAAGAATCAGCCCCAGCATTTT. It translates to CASSPTNPKNQPQHF.

This rearrangement joins TRBV5-5 to TRBJ2-5; D is ambiguous. This CDR3 comprises 15 residues. The germline V and J ends were trimmed by 4 bases and 1 base, with 14 bases remaining between them. The germline gives CDR1 SGHKS, CDR2 YYEKEE (reference sequence). CDR3 coding DNA: TGTGCCAGCAGCCTAATGGGGTCCATCCAAGAGACCCAGTACTTC. Residues: CASSLMGSIQETQYF.

V usage is TRBV7-2 and J usage is TRBJ2-5; TRBD1 matches at 7 bases. V was clipped by 3 bases and J by 6 bases; unmatched bases: 4. The CDR3 sequence is 13 residues long. CDR1 is SGHTA and CDR2 is FQGNSA in the germline V gene. The CDR3 nucleotides are TGTGCCAGCAGCTTCGGGGACAGACAGACCCAGTACTTC. Protein: CASSFGDRQTQYF.

About this clone itself: A junction end diverges from the germline sequence, so it may reflect a read error. The same CDR3 arises from other DNA sequences in this sample as well. The chain recombines TRBV11-3 with TRBJ2-2; a weak D match, TRBD1 (6 bases). The CDR3 runs 15 residues. The V gene's germline CDR1 is SGHNT and CDR2 YENEEA. The CDR3: CASSLDGGYTGELFF. The CDR3 region has the DNA TGTGCCAGCAGCCTAGATGGGGGCTACACCGGGGAGCTGTTTTTT.

Concerning this clone: Distinct nucleotide sequences in the sample also encode this CDR3. The V gene is TRBV9, the J gene TRBJ2-1; D remains unclear. This CDR3 has 13 residues. Germline values: CDR1 SGDLS, CDR2 YYNGEE. V was clipped by 0 bases and J by 6 bases, with 7 bases between them. DNA of the CDR3: TGTGCCAGCAGCGTAGTGGGGTCCAATGAGCAGTTCTTC. Encoded protein: CASSVVGSNEQFF.

About this clone: This same CDR3 is encoded by further DNA sequences in the sample. The rearrangement uses TRBV5-1 and TRBJ1-3; D uncertain. Germline V CDR1 and CDR2: SGHRS, YFSETQ. Trimming removed 4 bases at V and 3 bases at J, with 8 bases between. This CDR3 spans 13 amino acids. CDR3 sequence: CASSPEGGNTIYF. DNA for the CDR3: TGCGCCAGCAGCCCGGAAGGTGGAAACACCATATATTTT.

Points on this clone: Given a much more abundant clone one base away, this may be a read error. In the same sample, other DNA sequences code for this CDR3. The chain joins TRBV18 to TRBJ2-5; 7 positions agree with TRBD1. Germline CDR1 is KGHSH and CDR2 is LQKENI. The CDR3 length is 13 residues. Losses at the gene ends were 3 bases for V and 3 bases for J; bases not matched to a gene: 1. In DNA form, the CDR3 reads TGTGCCAGCTCACCGGGACAGAAAGAGACCCAGTACTTC. Encoded protein: CASSPGQKETQYF.

CDR3 nucleotides: TGTGCCAGTAGTATAGTCCCGAGAGGCACCGGGGAGCTGTTTTTT. Translating gives CASSIVPRGTGELFF. The V gene is TRBV19, the J gene TRBJ2-2, with D uncertain. The CDR3 consists of 15 residues. The V end was cut by 1 base, the J end by 4 bases, with 10 bases between. The germline V gene encodes CDR1 LNHDA and CDR2 SQIVND (reference sequence).